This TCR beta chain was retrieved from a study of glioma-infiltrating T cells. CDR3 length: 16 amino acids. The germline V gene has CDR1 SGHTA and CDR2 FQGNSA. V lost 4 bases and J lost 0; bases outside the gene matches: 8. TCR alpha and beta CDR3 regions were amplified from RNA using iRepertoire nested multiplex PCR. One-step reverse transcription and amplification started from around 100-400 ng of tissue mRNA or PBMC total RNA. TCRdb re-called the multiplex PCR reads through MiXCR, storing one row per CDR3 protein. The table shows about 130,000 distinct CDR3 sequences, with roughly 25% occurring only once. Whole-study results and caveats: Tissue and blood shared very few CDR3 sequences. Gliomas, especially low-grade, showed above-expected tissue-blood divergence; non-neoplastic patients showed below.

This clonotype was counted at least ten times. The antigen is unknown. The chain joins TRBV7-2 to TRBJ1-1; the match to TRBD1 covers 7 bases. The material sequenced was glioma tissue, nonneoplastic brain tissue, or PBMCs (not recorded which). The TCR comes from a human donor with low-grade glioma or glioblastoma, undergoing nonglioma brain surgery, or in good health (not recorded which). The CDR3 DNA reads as TGTGCCAGCAGCTGGCAAGGGACAGCTGTGAACACTGAAGCTTTCTTT. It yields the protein CASSWQGTAVNTEAFF.